The clone carrying this T cell receptor (beta chain) was seen a few times. Its antigen is not identified. In TCRdb, the 5' RACE reads were re-called with MiXCR into one record per CDR3 protein. The data hold approximately 330,000 distinct CDR3 sequences, with roughly an eighth observed a single time. This entry comes from a study of T cells after yellow fever vaccination. General study results and limits: Most primary-vaccination clones reappeared after the booster (about 95% CD4, roughly 88% CD8).

Looked up from germline, CDR1 is MNHEY and CDR2 is SVGAGI. Trimming pared 7 bases from V and 0 bases from J, leaving 8 bases between. The CDR3 runs 13 residues. The clonotype originates from a man aged 18 to 29 who received the YFV17D yellow fever vaccine. V is TRBV6-5 and J is TRBJ2-3; no definite D call. The sequencing used CD4+ T cells sorted from PBMCs, collected 15 days after the yellow fever booster vaccination. The DNA for the CDR3 is TGTGCCAGCAAGGAGTTAAGCACAGATACGCAGTATTTT. Translated: CASKELSTDTQYF.